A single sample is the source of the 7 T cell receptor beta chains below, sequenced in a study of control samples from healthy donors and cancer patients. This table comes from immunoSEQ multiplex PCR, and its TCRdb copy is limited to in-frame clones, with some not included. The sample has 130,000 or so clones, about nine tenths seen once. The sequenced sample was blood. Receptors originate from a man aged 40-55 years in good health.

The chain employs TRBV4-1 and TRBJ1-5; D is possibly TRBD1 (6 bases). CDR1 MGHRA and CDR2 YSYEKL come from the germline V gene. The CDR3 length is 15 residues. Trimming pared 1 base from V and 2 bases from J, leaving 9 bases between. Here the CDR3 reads CASSQGGGGNQPQHF. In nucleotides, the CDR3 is TGCGCCAGCAGCCAAGGCGGGGGCGGCAATCAGCCCCAGCATTTT.

In nucleotides, the CDR3 is TGTGCCAGCAGTTTAAATCCGACAGGGTTGTTGCATTTT. It yields the protein CASSLNPTGLLHF. The chain is built from TRBV12-3 or TRBV12-4 and TRBJ1-5; 7 positions match TRBD1. The CDR3 loop spans 13 amino acids. The ends lost 2 bases at V and 15 bases at J; junction bases unmatched: 10.

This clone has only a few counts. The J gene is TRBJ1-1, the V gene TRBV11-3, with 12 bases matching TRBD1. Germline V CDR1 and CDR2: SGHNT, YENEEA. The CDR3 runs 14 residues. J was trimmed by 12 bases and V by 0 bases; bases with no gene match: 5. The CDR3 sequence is CASSLEGDRGRPFF. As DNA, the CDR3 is TGTGCCAGCAGCTTAGAGGGGGACAGGGGGCGACCTTTCTTT.

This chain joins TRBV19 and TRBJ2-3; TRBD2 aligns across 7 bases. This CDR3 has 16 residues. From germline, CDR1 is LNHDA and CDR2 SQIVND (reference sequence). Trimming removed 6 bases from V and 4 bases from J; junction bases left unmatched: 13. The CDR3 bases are TGTGCCAGTAGGATAAGAGGAGGACTAGGGCCAGATACGCAGTATTTT. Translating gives CASRIRGGLGPDTQYF.

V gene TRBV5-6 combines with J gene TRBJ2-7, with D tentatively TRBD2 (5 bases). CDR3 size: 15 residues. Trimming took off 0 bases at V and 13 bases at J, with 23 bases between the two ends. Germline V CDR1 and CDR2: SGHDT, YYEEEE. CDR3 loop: CASSLESLGVWNSYF. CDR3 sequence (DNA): TGTGCCAGCAGCTTGGAATCTTTGGGAGTATGGAACTCTTACTTC.

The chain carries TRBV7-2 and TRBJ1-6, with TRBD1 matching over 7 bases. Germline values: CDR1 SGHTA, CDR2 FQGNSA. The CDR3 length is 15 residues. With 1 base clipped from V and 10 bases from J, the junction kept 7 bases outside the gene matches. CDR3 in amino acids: CASSLEGRGQSPLHF. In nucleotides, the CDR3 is TGTGCCAGCAGCTTAGAGGGTAGGGGACAGTCACCCCTCCACTTT.

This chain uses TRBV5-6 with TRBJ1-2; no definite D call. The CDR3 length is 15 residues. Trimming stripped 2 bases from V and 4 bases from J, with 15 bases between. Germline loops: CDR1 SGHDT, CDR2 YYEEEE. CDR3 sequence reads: CASSLGEARFYGYTF. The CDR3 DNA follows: TGTGCCAGCAGCTTAGGCGAGGCCCGATTCTATGGCTACACCTTC.